This T cell receptor beta chain was obtained from a study of cytomegalovirus exposure and HLA in healthy donors. Overall study results and limits: Among donors in an Asian-associated ancestry cluster, a later analysis reportedly found fewer N-insertions than the approximately 670-donor mean. Most CMV-associated TCR beta chains were later found to appear HLA-restricted. Sequencing depth across donors, presence/absence analyses assumed, was roughly uniform.

This clone was picked up one time. The antigen is not known. The germline CDR1 and CDR2 sequences are MNHEY and SVGAGI. V dropped 5 bases and J dropped 1 base, with 10 bases sitting between them. This CDR3 contains 14 residues. PCR employed 60 Vbeta and 13 Jbeta primers. TCRdb's copy holds only in-frame clones and misses some; the assay was immunoSEQ multiplex PCR. The sample records about 120,000 clones, roughly 69% being singletons. This receptor was obtained from a woman aged 40 to 50 in good health and CMV-seropositive. The chain employs TRBV6-5 and TRBJ2-3; weak D call: TRBD2 (5 bases). The sequencing input was PBMCs. The CDR3: CASSRGVGTDTQYF. CDR3 bases: TGTGCCAGCAGTCGGGGAGTGGGCACAGATACGCAGTATTTT.